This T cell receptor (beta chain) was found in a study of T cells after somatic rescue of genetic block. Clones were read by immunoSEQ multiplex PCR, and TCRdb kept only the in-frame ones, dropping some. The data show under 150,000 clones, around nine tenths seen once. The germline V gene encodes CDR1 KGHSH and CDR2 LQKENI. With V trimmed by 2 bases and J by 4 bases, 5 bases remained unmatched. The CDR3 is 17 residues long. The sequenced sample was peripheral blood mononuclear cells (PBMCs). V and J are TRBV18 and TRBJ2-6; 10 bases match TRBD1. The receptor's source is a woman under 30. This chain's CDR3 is CASSPATGGSGANVLTF. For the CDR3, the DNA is TGTGCCAGCTCACCAGCGACAGGGGGCTCAGGGGCCAACGTCCTGACTTTC.